This TCR beta chain was recovered during a study of long-term antiretroviral therapy in people with HIV. Note on this clone: Its target is unknown.

Study findings and constraints: Although diversity increased after ART, it remained lower than in transplant donor controls.

The assay, immunoSEQ v3.0, was run at survey level. Assay used: immunoSEQ multiplex PCR; TCRdb lists only in-frame clones, some missing. Counted here are tens of thousands of clones, approximately 80% occurring once; the ten biggest clones make up 8% to 9%. This CDR3 spans 12 amino acids. Trimming stripped 2 bases from V and 5 bases from J, with 5 bases between. The V gene's germline CDR1 is SGHVS and CDR2 FNYEAQ. Sequencing was performed on unsorted PBMCs, taken 3.1 years after starting antiretroviral therapy. The origin of this receptor is a woman aged 45-65 years with HIV. The V and J genes are TRBV7-6 and TRBJ2-3; no clear D gene. The CDR3 spells CASSLMGDTQYF. The CDR3 DNA sequence: TGTGCCAGCAGCTTAATGGGAGATACGCAGTATTTT.